This T cell receptor (beta chain) is from a study of PD-L1 blockade in urothelial cancer. Study information: Prior regimens of chemotherapy numbered 0 to 3 per patient. Reported median T cell count for blood samples was more than 110,000. Broader study findings: Pretreatment blood TCR clonality under the median forecast improved survival.

A spike-in of synthetic TCR analog templates was added to each PCR. The table came from immunoSEQ multiplex PCR; TCRdb's copy has only in-frame clones and leaves some out. This sample has approximately 46,000 clones, with roughly 87% found just once. Turning to this clone: What it binds is unknown.

CDR1 is GTSNPN and CDR2 is SVGIG in the germline V gene (reference sequence). There are 15 residues in the CDR3. Deletions cut 1 base from V and 0 bases from J, with 10 bases between. The starting material was PBMCs, obtained around atezolizumab (anti-PD-L1) treatment. This clonotype was sampled from a man between 60 and 75 years old with urothelial cancer. The rearrangement links TRBV30 to TRBJ2-1, with D hard to call. This chain's CDR3 is CAWSGGSSSYNEQFF. Here the CDR3 DNA reads TGTGCCTGGAGTGGCGGCTCCAGCTCCTACAATGAGCAGTTCTTC.